Shown below are 3 T cell receptor beta chains from a single sample sequenced in a study of technical replicates of blood from a handful of donors. Method: immunoSEQ multiplex PCR; TCRdb's copy keeps in-frame clones and lacks some. The data show some 80,000 clones, around 94% seen once. Sample: T cells isolated from PBMCs. All receptors derive from a human donor in good health.

This chain uses TRBV6-1 with TRBJ1-5; 9 bases match TRBD1. Trimming at V came to 2 bases and at J to 0 bases, leaving 8 bases not matched to a gene. Per germline, CDR1 MNHNS and CDR2 SASEGT. This CDR3 is 18 amino acids long. As DNA, the CDR3 is TGTGCCAGCAGTGAATCCTATGGGACAGGGATTAGCAATCAGCCCCAGCATTTT. This encodes CASSESYGTGISNQPQHF.

J is TRBJ2-1 and V is TRBV7-9, with a tentative D call TRBD1 (6 bases). V was shortened by 5 bases and J by 7 bases, with 21 bases between the two germline ends. The CDR3 has 16 amino acids. Germline V CDR1 and CDR2: SEHNR, FQNEAQ (reference sequence). CDR3 sequence: CASSPPLSGTSNEQFF. The CDR3 DNA follows: TGTGCCAGCAGCCCACCCCTGTCTGGGACAAGTAATGAGCAGTTCTTC.

The V and J genes are TRBV9 and TRBJ2-1; 8 bases line up with TRBD1. This CDR3 comprises 13 residues. Germline loops: CDR1 SGDLS, CDR2 YYNGEE. Germline trimming cut 3 bases from V and 7 bases from J; bases unmatched to any gene: 3. CDR3: CASSEYRGNEQFF. The CDR3 DNA reads as TGTGCCAGCAGCGAATACAGGGGGAATGAGCAGTTCTTC. Supplemented by reference TRBV9 and TRBJ2-1, the full variable domain reads DSGVTQTPKHLITATGQRVTLRCSPRSGDLSVYWYQQSLDQGLQFLIQYYNGEERAKGNILERFSAQQFPDLHSELNLSSLELGDSALYFCASSEYRGNEQFFGPGTRLTVL.